A selection of T cell receptor beta chains follows, all from one sample in a study of Ad26.COV2.S vaccination and SARS-CoV-2 variants. Generated by immunoSEQ multiplex PCR, the TCRdb table keeps only in-frame clones and is missing some. Found here are almost 400,000 clones, approximately 89% of them singletons; the top ten hold under 2%. Source: peripheral blood, taken in a trial of Ad26.COV2.S vaccine versus placebo. Receptors were obtained from a person between 18 and 60 years old who received the Ad26.COV2.S COVID-19 vaccine or a placebo. Both conserved end residues are part of each CDR3. D genes are given only for firm matches. Some rows mark clone size as missing; the rest say once, few, many or name a class of expanded clone.

v_gene: TRBV28; j_gene: TRBJ1-2; abundance: NA; d_gene: TRBD1; CDR3nt: TGTGCCAGCAGCTCGGGACAGGGAAACTATGGCTACACCTTC; CDR3aa: CASSSGQGNYGYTF
v_gene: TRBV28; j_gene: TRBJ2-7; abundance: NA; d_gene: TRBD1; CDR3nt: TGTGCCAGCAGTTTAGGCGGGACAGGGAACTACGAGCAGTACTTC; CDR3aa: CASSLGGTGNYEQYF
v_gene: TRBV19; j_gene: TRBJ2-6; abundance: NA; d_gene: TRBD2; CDR3nt: TGTGCCAGTAGTATTGGGGGGGCTGGGGCCAACGTCCTGACTTTC; CDR3aa: CASSIGGAGANVLTF
v_gene: TRBV10-2; j_gene: TRBJ1-3; abundance: NA; d_gene: NA; CDR3nt: TGCGCCAGCAGCGAAGCGACAGAACCCATATATTTT; CDR3aa: CASSEATEPIYF
v_gene: TRBV28; j_gene: TRBJ2-3; abundance: NA; d_gene: NA; CDR3nt: TGTGCCAGCAGTGCCACAGATACGCAGTATTTT; CDR3aa: CASSATDTQYF
v_gene: TRBV19; j_gene: TRBJ2-3; abundance: NA; d_gene: NA; CDR3nt: TGTGCCAGTACCCCGGGCCTTTACAGCACAGATACGCAGTATTTT; CDR3aa: CASTPGLYSTDTQYF
v_gene: TRBV28; j_gene: TRBJ2-4; abundance: once; d_gene: NA; CDR3nt: TGTGCCAGCAACTGGGCGGGAACCAAAAACATTCAGTACTTC; CDR3aa: CASNWAGTKNIQYF
v_gene: TRBV28; j_gene: TRBJ2-3; abundance: NA; d_gene: TRBD2; CDR3nt: TGTGCCAGCAGTCTTCCTCGGTTGACTAGCGGGATAAGGGCAGATACGCAGTATTTT; CDR3aa: CASSLPRLTSGIRADTQYF
v_gene: TRBV5-1; j_gene: TRBJ1-3; abundance: NA; d_gene: NA; CDR3nt: TGCGCCAGCAGCTTAGGCTTGGGGGGAACCTCTGGAAACACCATATATTTT; CDR3aa: CASSLGLGGTSGNTIYF
v_gene: TRBV6-2/TRBV6-3; j_gene: TRBJ2-7; abundance: NA; d_gene: TRBD2; CDR3nt: TGTGCCAGCAGCCAAGGGCATCTAGCGGGAGTTGAGTACTTC; CDR3aa: CASSQGHLAGVEYF
v_gene: TRBV5-5; j_gene: TRBJ1-3; abundance: NA; d_gene: NA; CDR3nt: TGTGCCAGCAGCCGGGACGCCGGCTCTGGAAACACCATATATTTT; CDR3aa: CASSRDAGSGNTIYF
v_gene: TRBV11-2; j_gene: TRBJ2-4; abundance: NA; d_gene: NA; CDR3nt: TGTGCCAGCAGCTTAGGGATCCCCAGCAGGGGTAACATTCAGTACTTC; CDR3aa: CASSLGIPSRGNIQYF
v_gene: TRBV7-2; j_gene: TRBJ2-1; abundance: NA; d_gene: NA; CDR3nt: TGTGCCAGCAGCTTAGCGTTCTTCCGAGCGGCTCCAAACAATGAGCAGTTCTTC; CDR3aa: CASSLAFFRAAPNNEQFF
v_gene: TRBV28; j_gene: TRBJ2-2; abundance: NA; d_gene: NA; CDR3nt: TGTGCCAGCATCGAGGGACAGAACACCGGGGAGCTGTTTTTT; CDR3aa: CASIEGQNTGELFF
v_gene: TRBV6-5; j_gene: TRBJ2-1; abundance: NA; d_gene: TRBD2; CDR3nt: TGTGCCAGCAGACCTAGCGGGAGCTCCAATGAGCAGTTCTTC; CDR3aa: CASRPSGSSNEQFF
v_gene: TRBV3-1/TRBV3-2; j_gene: TRBJ2-7; abundance: NA; d_gene: NA; CDR3nt: TGTGCCAGCAGCCAAGATCCGCGCAGGGGCAACGAGCAGTACTTC; CDR3aa: CASSQDPRRGNEQYF
v_gene: TRBV5-1; j_gene: TRBJ2-3; abundance: NA; d_gene: NA; CDR3nt: TGCGCCAGCAGCCCGTACAGTACAGATACGCAGTATTTT; CDR3aa: CASSPYSTDTQYF
v_gene: TRBV3-1/TRBV3-2; j_gene: TRBJ2-7; abundance: NA; d_gene: NA; CDR3nt: TGTGCCAGCAGCCAATTAAGTGTTAGCGAGCAGTACTTC; CDR3aa: CASSQLSVSEQYF
v_gene: TRBV6-5; j_gene: TRBJ1-2; abundance: NA; d_gene: NA; CDR3nt: TGTGCCAGCAGACCTCAGGCGGGCTATGGCTACACCTTC; CDR3aa: CASRPQAGYGYTF
v_gene: TRBV28; j_gene: TRBJ1-2; abundance: NA; d_gene: TRBD1; CDR3nt: TGTGCCAGCTCCGGACAGGTTCTTGGCTACACCTTC; CDR3aa: CASSGQVLGYTF
v_gene: TRBV4-1; j_gene: TRBJ1-5; abundance: NA; d_gene: NA; CDR3nt: TGCGCCAGCAGCCAGGAACCCACACGGTCAGCCCAGCATTTT; CDR3aa: CASSQEPTRSAQHF
v_gene: TRBV6-1; j_gene: TRBJ2-7; abundance: NA; d_gene: TRBD2; CDR3nt: TGTGCCAGCAGTGAACTAGCGGGAGCGGGCGAGCAGTACTTC; CDR3aa: CASSELAGAGEQYF
v_gene: TRBV30; j_gene: TRBJ2-7; abundance: NA; d_gene: NA; CDR3nt: TGTGCCTGGAGCTTAGGGGTGGGTGAGCAGTACTTC; CDR3aa: CAWSLGVGEQYF